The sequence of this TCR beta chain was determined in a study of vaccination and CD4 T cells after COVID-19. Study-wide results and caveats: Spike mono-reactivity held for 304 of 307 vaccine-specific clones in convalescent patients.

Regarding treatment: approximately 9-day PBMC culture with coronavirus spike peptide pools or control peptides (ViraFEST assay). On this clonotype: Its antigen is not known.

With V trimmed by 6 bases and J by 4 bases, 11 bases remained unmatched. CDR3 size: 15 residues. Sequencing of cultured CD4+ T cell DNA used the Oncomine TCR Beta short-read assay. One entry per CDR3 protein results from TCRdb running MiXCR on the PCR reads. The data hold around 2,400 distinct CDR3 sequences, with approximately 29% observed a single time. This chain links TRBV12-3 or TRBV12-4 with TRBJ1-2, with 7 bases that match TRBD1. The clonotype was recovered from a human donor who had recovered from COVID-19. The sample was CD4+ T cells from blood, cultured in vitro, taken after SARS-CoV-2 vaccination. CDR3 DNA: TGTGCCAGCAGCCAACGACAGGGCTCTACCTATGGCTACACCTTC. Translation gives CASSQRQGSTYGYTF.